This is a list of T cell receptor beta chains from one sample in a study of shared clonotypes between healthy human individuals. Clones were sequenced by immunoSEQ multiplex PCR, and TCRdb holds only the in-frame ones, with some missing. The sample consists of about 2,200,000 clones, about 93% of them appearing once. The sequenced sample consisted of naive CD8+ T cells from PBMCs. All receptors derive from a man aged 18 to 29 in good health. Some clones in this sample may be carry-over from other donors' samples. Both conserved end residues are part of each CDR3. The order of the fields is V gene, J gene, D gene, clone size, CDR3 protein, CDR3 DNA. D genes are given only for firm matches. Clone sizes are given selectively: once, few, many, or a class where the clone is expanded.

v_call: TRBV4-2; j_call: TRBJ2-2; d_call: .; clone_size: few; cdr3_aa: CASSQGAGDTNTGELFF; cdr3_nt: TGTGCCAGCAGCCAAGGGGCCGGGGACACAAACACCGGGGAGCTGTTTTTT
v_call: TRBV7-9; j_call: TRBJ1-2; d_call: .; clone_size: .; cdr3_aa: CASRERGDYGYTF; cdr3_nt: TGTGCCAGCAGGGAGCGGGGAGACTATGGCTACACCTTC
v_call: TRBV15; j_call: TRBJ2-5; d_call: TRBD1; clone_size: .; cdr3_aa: CATSSQDRGKTQYF; cdr3_nt: TGTGCCACCAGCAGCCAGGACAGGGGCAAGACCCAGTACTTC
v_call: TRBV27; j_call: TRBJ1-5; d_call: TRBD1; clone_size: .; cdr3_aa: CASSANLGQGGQPQHF; cdr3_nt: TGTGCCAGCAGTGCGAACCTCGGACAGGGGGGACAGCCCCAGCATTTT
v_call: TRBV18; j_call: TRBJ2-7; d_call: TRBD1; clone_size: .; cdr3_aa: CASSPPGQGVYEQYF; cdr3_nt: TGTGCCAGCTCACCACCGGGACAGGGGGTGTACGAGCAGTACTTC
v_call: TRBV9; j_call: TRBJ2-7; d_call: TRBD2; clone_size: .; cdr3_aa: CASSVAGRAYEQYF; cdr3_nt: TGTGCCAGCAGCGTAGCCGGGAGGGCCTACGAGCAGTACTTC
v_call: TRBV28; j_call: TRBJ2-7; d_call: TRBD1; clone_size: .; cdr3_aa: CASSFRQGVLYEQYF; cdr3_nt: TGTGCCAGCAGTTTTAGACAGGGGGTCCTCTACGAGCAGTACTTC
v_call: TRBV6-4; j_call: TRBJ2-3; d_call: .; clone_size: .; cdr3_aa: CASSDSGLSTDTQYF; cdr3_nt: TGTGCCAGCAGTGACTCGGGTCTTAGCACAGATACGCAGTATTTT
v_call: TRBV7-7; j_call: TRBJ2-1; d_call: TRBD2; clone_size: .; cdr3_aa: CASSLFPPSGRDNEQFF; cdr3_nt: TGTGCCAGCAGCTTATTCCCCCCTAGCGGGAGGGACAATGAGCAGTTCTTC
v_call: TRBV6-1; j_call: TRBJ1-4; d_call: TRBD1; clone_size: once; cdr3_aa: CASSEEKMGGDRRNEKLFF; cdr3_nt: TGTGCCAGCAGTGAAGAAAAAATGGGAGGGGACAGGCGTAATGAAAAACTGTTTTTT
v_call: TRBV29-1; j_call: TRBJ2-3; d_call: .; clone_size: .; cdr3_aa: CSVEAAEESTDTQYF; cdr3_nt: TGCAGCGTTGAAGCAGCAGAAGAAAGCACAGATACGCAGTATTTT
v_call: TRBV7-2; j_call: TRBJ1-3; d_call: .; clone_size: .; cdr3_aa: CASSRGRSSGNTIYF; cdr3_nt: TGTGCCAGCAGCAGGGGACGTAGCTCTGGAAACACCATATATTTT
v_call: TRBV7-9; j_call: TRBJ1-1; d_call: .; clone_size: .; cdr3_aa: CASSPPIPRTEAFF; cdr3_nt: TGTGCCAGCAGCCCCCCAATCCCGCGGACTGAAGCTTTCTTT
v_call: TRBV6-5; j_call: TRBJ2-1; d_call: TRBD2; clone_size: .; cdr3_aa: CASSYLRGGNEQFF; cdr3_nt: TGTGCCAGCAGTTATCTCCGGGGGGGGAATGAGCAGTTCTTC
v_call: TRBV6-6; j_call: TRBJ1-1; d_call: .; clone_size: few; cdr3_aa: CASTKGKGYGNTEAFF; cdr3_nt: TGTGCCAGCACCAAGGGGAAAGGGTATGGGAACACTGAAGCTTTCTTT
v_call: TRBV9; j_call: TRBJ2-7; d_call: TRBD2; clone_size: .; cdr3_aa: CASSPREAHSYEQYF; cdr3_nt: TGTGCCAGCAGTCCGCGGGAGGCCCACTCCTACGAGCAGTACTTC
v_call: TRBV10-3; j_call: TRBJ2-3; d_call: .; clone_size: .; cdr3_aa: CAISKGTAGENTQYF; cdr3_nt: TGTGCCATCAGTAAGGGGACAGCGGGTGAGAATACGCAGTATTTT
v_call: TRBV4-2; j_call: TRBJ2-7; d_call: .; clone_size: .; cdr3_aa: CASSQENSRYEQYF; cdr3_nt: TGTGCCAGCAGCCAAGAAAACAGCCGCTACGAGCAGTACTTC
v_call: TRBV27; j_call: TRBJ1-5; d_call: .; clone_size: .; cdr3_aa: CATSGLGRNQPQHF; cdr3_nt: TGTGCCACCTCGGGCCTGGGGCGCAATCAGCCCCAGCATTTT
v_call: TRBV6-4; j_call: TRBJ2-1; d_call: .; clone_size: .; cdr3_aa: CASSDTVYNEQFF; cdr3_nt: TGTGCCAGCAGTGATACAGTCTACAATGAGCAGTTCTTC
v_call: TRBV2; j_call: TRBJ1-5; d_call: .; clone_size: .; cdr3_aa: CASSPRSNQPQHF; cdr3_nt: TGTGCCAGCAGCCCAAGGAGCAATCAGCCCCAGCATTTT
v_call: TRBV28; j_call: TRBJ2-7; d_call: TRBD2; clone_size: .; cdr3_aa: CASSFRAGTNLFEQYF; cdr3_nt: TGTGCCAGCAGTTTTAGGGCCGGGACTAACCTTTTCGAGCAGTACTTC
v_call: TRBV4-1; j_call: TRBJ1-1; d_call: .; clone_size: .; cdr3_aa: CASSHDNEGGNTEAFF; cdr3_nt: TGCGCCAGCAGCCATGACAATGAGGGAGGGAACACTGAAGCTTTCTTT
v_call: TRBV7-9; j_call: TRBJ2-1; d_call: TRBD2; clone_size: .; cdr3_aa: CASSSLAGGYNEQFF; cdr3_nt: TGTGCCAGCAGCTCCTTAGCGGGAGGTTACAATGAGCAGTTCTTC
v_call: TRBV19; j_call: TRBJ2-5; d_call: .; clone_size: .; cdr3_aa: CASPLKGPGAIRLYQETQYF; cdr3_nt: TGTGCCAGTCCCCTAAAGGGACCGGGGGCTATTAGGTTGTACCAAGAGACCCAGTACTTC
v_call: TRBV6-5; j_call: TRBJ2-7; d_call: TRBD2; clone_size: .; cdr3_aa: CASSGRDSYEQYF; cdr3_nt: TGTGCCAGCAGTGGGAGGGATTCCTACGAGCAGTACTTC
v_call: TRBV29-1; j_call: TRBJ1-1; d_call: .; clone_size: .; cdr3_aa: CSVRAPNTEAFF; cdr3_nt: TGCAGCGTACGGGCCCCGAACACTGAAGCTTTCTTT
v_call: TRBV7-2; j_call: TRBJ2-1; d_call: TRBD2; clone_size: .; cdr3_aa: CASSSGLAERPHNEQFF; cdr3_nt: TGTGCCAGCAGCTCAGGACTAGCGGAGCGACCCCACAATGAGCAGTTCTTC
v_call: TRBV7-2; j_call: TRBJ2-5; d_call: .; clone_size: .; cdr3_aa: CASSLVRGSVETQYF; cdr3_nt: TGTGCCAGCAGCTTAGTCAGAGGCTCCGTAGAGACCCAGTACTTC
v_call: TRBV9; j_call: TRBJ1-2; d_call: .; clone_size: .; cdr3_aa: CASSVNSGYGYTF; cdr3_nt: TGTGCCAGCAGCGTGAACAGCGGCTATGGCTACACCTTC
v_call: TRBV7-2; j_call: TRBJ1-4; d_call: .; clone_size: .; cdr3_aa: CASSLTGEKLFF; cdr3_nt: TGTGCCAGCAGCTTGACAGGCGAAAAACTGTTTTTT
v_call: TRBV28; j_call: TRBJ2-7; d_call: .; clone_size: .; cdr3_aa: CASSPALLAGTYEQYF; cdr3_nt: TGTGCCAGCAGTCCGGCACTGCTCGCGGGAACCTACGAGCAGTACTTC
v_call: TRBV15; j_call: TRBJ2-7; d_call: .; clone_size: .; cdr3_aa: CATSIEVGRNYEQYF; cdr3_nt: TGTGCCACCAGCATAGAAGTGGGACGGAACTACGAGCAGTACTTC
v_call: TRBV4-1; j_call: TRBJ1-4; d_call: .; clone_size: .; cdr3_aa: CASSHRQAATNEKLFF; cdr3_nt: TGCGCCAGCAGCCACAGACAGGCTGCAACTAATGAAAAACTGTTTTTT